These 8 T cell receptor beta chains were sequenced from one sample in a study of CD8 T cells in ankylosing spondylitis. Each CDR3 protein gets one entry after TCRdb re-called the 5' RACE reads with MiXCR. This sample has 350,000 to 450,000 distinct CDR3 sequences, with roughly 26% found just once. Study conclusions and caveats: A TCR beta motif made of 7 to 9 highly homologous variants seemed typical of ankylosing spondylitis blood.

Their antigens are not known. What was sequenced was blood, either unsorted or a sorted T cell fraction (not recorded which). The origin of the receptors is a male donor with ankylosing spondylitis.

The rearrangement joins TRBV11-2 to TRBJ2-1; D unresolved. Germline CDR1 SGHAT, CDR2 FQNNGV. CDR3 length: 12 residues. V shed 5 bases and J shed 7 bases, with 9 bases lying between them. The CDR3 nucleotides are TGTGCCAGCAGCCGCTCGGAGAATGAGCAGTTCTTC. Translation: CASSRSENEQFF.

This clonotype has just a few counts. V gene TRBV12-3 or TRBV12-4 combines with J gene TRBJ1-3, with D hard to call. With 3 bases removed from V and 0 bases from J, the gap between germline ends came to 9 bases. The CDR3 runs to 15 residues. This CDR3 is CASSFPSFSGNTIYF. CDR3 bases: TGTGCCAGCAGTTTCCCCAGCTTCTCTGGAAACACCATATATTTT.

The gene calls are TRBV12-3 or TRBV12-4 and TRBJ2-1, with TRBD1 matching 9 bases. V was pared by 5 bases and J by 9 bases, with 8 bases of the junction left unmatched. The CDR3 loop spans 14 amino acids. CDR3 nucleotides: TGTGCCAGCAGTCCCCGACAGGGGGAGCGTGAGCAGTTCTTC. This translates into CASSPRQGEREQFF.

The rearrangement uses TRBV4-2 and TRBJ2-3; 8 bases match TRBD2. Germline lookup yields CDR1 LGHNA and CDR2 YNFKEQ. V trimming: 1 base; J trimming: 2 bases; junction bases outside the gene matches: 5. This CDR3 contains 16 residues. The CDR3 loop reads CASSQGLAGYTDTQYF. DNA of the CDR3: TGTGCCAGCAGCCAAGGGTTAGCGGGGTACACAGATACGCAGTATTTT.

The J gene is TRBJ2-3, the V gene TRBV2; 8 positions agree with TRBD1. This CDR3 region has 14 residues. The junction had 4 bases not matched to a gene; V was cut back by 6 bases and J by 2 bases. Germline CDR1 and CDR2: SNHLY and FYNNEI. The CDR3 region has the DNA TGTGCCAGCAGCTGGGACAGGACCACAGATACGCAGTATTTT. It yields the protein CASSWDRTTDTQYF. The whole variable domain, remainder taken from reference TRBV2 and TRBJ2-3, is EPEVTQTPSHQVTQMGQEVILRCVPISNHLYFYWYRQILGQKVEFLVSFYNNEISEKSEIFDDQFSVERPDGSNFTLKIRSTKLEDSAMYFCASSWDRTTDTQYFGPGTRLTVL.

This clonotype was detected a few times. The chain is built from TRBV7-2 and TRBJ2-3, with 10 nucleotides matching TRBD2. The CDR3 is 17 residues long. V trimming: 5 bases; J trimming: 0 bases; junction bases outside the gene matches: 8. Germline CDR1 and CDR2: SGHTA and FQGNSA. The CDR3 sequence is CASSARLAGTSTDTQYF. The CDR3 DNA follows: TGTGCCAGCAGCGCCCGACTAGCGGGTACAAGCACAGATACGCAGTATTTT.

This clonotype has just a few counts. The chain has TRBV12-3 or TRBV12-4 and TRBJ2-5, with 10 bases lining up with TRBD1. V lost 5 bases and J lost 5; bases outside the gene matches: 8. This CDR3 contains 15 residues. This chain's CDR3 is CASSKGTGAMETQYF. CDR3 coding DNA: TGTGCCAGCAGTAAGGGGACAGGGGCTATGGAGACCCAGTACTTC.

This clonotype has only a few counts. This chain joins TRBV11-3 and TRBJ2-2; D may match TRBD1 or TRBD2 (6 bases each). The CDR3 loop spans 13 amino acids. V was clipped by 10 bases and J by 7 bases, with 16 bases between them. CDR1 is SGHNT, CDR2 YENEEA, per germline. As DNA, the CDR3 is TGTGCCACCAGGTCGGGGGCTGGCGGGGAGCTGTTTTTT. Its translation: CATRSGAGGELFF.